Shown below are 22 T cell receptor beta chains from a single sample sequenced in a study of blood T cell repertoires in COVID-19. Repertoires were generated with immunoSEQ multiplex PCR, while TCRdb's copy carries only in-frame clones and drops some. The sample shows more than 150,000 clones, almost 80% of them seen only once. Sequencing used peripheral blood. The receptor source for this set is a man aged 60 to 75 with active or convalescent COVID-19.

The CDR3 region has the DNA TGTGCCAGCAGCTTGGGACTTATCACAGATACGCAGTATTTT. It translates to CASSLGLITDTQYF. This chain links TRBV5-8 with TRBJ2-3; D gene unclear. The length of the CDR3 is 14 residues. V lost 0 bases and J 2 bases, leaving 7 bases between the germline ends. Germline V lookup: CDR1 SGHTS, CDR2 YDEGEE.

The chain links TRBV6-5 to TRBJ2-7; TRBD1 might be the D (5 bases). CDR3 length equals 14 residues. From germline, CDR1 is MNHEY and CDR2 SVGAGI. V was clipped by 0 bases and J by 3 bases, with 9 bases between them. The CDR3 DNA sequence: TGTGCCAGCAGTTACTCAGGGGCAGACTACGAGCAGTACTTC. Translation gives CASSYSGADYEQYF.

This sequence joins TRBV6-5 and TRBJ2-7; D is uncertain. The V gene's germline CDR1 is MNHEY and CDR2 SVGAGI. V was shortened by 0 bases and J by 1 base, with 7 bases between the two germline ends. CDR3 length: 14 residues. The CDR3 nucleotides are TGTGCCAGCAGTTACTCCCTTAATTCCTACGAGCAGTACTTC. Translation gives CASSYSLNSYEQYF.

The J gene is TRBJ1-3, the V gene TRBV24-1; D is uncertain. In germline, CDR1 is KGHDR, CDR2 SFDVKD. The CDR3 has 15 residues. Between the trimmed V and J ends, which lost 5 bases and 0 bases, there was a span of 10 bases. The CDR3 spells CATSVYPSSGNTIYF. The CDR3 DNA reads TGTGCCACCAGTGTCTACCCTAGCTCTGGAAACACCATATATTTT.

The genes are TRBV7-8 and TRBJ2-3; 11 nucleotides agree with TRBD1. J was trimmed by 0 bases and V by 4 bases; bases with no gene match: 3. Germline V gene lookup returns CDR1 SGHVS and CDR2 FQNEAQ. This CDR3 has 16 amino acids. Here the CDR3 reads CASSWTGGLSTDTQYF. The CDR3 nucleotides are TGTGCCAGCAGCTGGACAGGGGGCCTGAGCACAGATACGCAGTATTTT.

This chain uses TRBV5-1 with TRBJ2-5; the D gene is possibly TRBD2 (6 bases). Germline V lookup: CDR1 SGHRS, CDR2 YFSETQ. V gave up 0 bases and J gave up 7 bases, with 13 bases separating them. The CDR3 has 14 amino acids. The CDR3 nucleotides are TGCGCCAGCAGCTTGGGGCGGGCGGAGGGGACCCAGTACTTC. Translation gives CASSLGRAEGTQYF.

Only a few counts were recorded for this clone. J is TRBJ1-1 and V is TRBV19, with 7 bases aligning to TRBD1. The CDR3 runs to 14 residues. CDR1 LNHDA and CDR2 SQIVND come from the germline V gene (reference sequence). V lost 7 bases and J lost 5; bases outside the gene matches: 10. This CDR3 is CASMEGARVTEAFF. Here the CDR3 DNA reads TGTGCCAGTATGGAGGGGGCGAGGGTGACTGAAGCTTTCTTT.

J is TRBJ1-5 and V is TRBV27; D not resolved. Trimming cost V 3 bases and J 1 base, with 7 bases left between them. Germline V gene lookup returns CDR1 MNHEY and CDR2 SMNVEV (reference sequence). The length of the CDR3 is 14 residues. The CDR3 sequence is CASSFEGSNQPQHF. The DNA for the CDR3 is TGTGCCAGCAGTTTCGAGGGCAGCAATCAGCCCCAGCATTTT.

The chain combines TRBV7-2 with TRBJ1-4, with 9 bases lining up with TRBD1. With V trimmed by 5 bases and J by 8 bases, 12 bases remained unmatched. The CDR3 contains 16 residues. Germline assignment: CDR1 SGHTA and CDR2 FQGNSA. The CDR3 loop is CASSPPGTGNEEKLFF. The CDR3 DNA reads TGTGCCAGCAGCCCTCCCGGGACAGGGAATGAAGAAAAACTGTTTTTT.

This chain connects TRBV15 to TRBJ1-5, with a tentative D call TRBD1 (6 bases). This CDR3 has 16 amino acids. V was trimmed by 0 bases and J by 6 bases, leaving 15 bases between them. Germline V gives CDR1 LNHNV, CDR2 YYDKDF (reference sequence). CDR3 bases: TGTGCCACCAGCAGAGAGCGTTCAGGGGTCGGTCAGCCCCAGCATTTT. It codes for CATSRERSGVGQPQHF.

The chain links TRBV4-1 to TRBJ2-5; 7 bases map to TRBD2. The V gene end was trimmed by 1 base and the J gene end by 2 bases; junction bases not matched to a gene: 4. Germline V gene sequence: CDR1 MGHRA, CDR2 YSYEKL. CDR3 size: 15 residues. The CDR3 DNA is TGCGCCAGCAGCCAAGCTGAGCGGGGTCAAGAGACCCAGTACTTC. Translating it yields CASSQAERGQETQYF.

DNA for the CDR3: TGCGCCAGCAGCTTGGGACAGGGGAGCTACGAGCAGTACTTC. It encodes CASSLGQGSYEQYF. J is TRBJ2-7 and V is TRBV5-1, with 8 bases that match TRBD1. The CDR3 totals 14 residues. From germline, CDR1 is SGHRS and CDR2 YFSETQ. The V and J ends lost 0 bases and 3 bases, in that order; junction bases with no gene match: 2.

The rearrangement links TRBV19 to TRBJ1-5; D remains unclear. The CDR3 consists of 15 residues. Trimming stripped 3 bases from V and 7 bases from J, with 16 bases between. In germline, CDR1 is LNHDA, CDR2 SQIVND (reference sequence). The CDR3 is CASSIVGGLEQPQHF. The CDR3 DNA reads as TGTGCCAGTAGTATCGTTGGAGGGCTCGAACAGCCCCAGCATTTT.

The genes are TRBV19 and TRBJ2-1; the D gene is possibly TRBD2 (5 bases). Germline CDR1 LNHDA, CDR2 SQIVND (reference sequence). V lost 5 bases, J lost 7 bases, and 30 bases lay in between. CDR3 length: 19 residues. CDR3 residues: CASSPKPPGGSWVRNEQFF. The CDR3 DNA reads TGTGCCAGTAGTCCAAAGCCTCCTGGTGGGAGTTGGGTTAGGAATGAGCAGTTCTTC.

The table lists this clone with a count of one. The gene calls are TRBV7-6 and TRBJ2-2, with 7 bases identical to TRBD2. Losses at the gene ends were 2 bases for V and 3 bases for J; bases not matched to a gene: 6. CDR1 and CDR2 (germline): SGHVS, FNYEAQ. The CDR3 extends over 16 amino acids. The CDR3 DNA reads TGTGCCAGCAGCTTACTCGGGGAGGGCCACACCGGGGAGCTGTTTTTT. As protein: CASSLLGEGHTGELFF.

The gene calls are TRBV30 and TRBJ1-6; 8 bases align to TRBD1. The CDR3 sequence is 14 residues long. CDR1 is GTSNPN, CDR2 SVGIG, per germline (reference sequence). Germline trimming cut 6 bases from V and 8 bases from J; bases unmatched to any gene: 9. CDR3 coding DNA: TGTGCCTGCCACAGGGGGACTCGGGATTCACCCCTCCACTTT. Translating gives CACHRGTRDSPLHF.

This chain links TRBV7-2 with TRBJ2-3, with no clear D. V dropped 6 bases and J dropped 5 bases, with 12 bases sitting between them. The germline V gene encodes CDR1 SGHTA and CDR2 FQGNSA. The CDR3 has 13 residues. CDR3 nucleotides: TGTGCCAGCAGTTTGCAGGTTCTAGATACGCAGTATTTT. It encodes CASSLQVLDTQYF.

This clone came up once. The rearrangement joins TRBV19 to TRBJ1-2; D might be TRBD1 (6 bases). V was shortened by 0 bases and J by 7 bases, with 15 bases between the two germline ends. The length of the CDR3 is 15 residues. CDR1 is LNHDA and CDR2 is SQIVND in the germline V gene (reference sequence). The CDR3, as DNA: TGTGCCAGTAGTATAGATAGGACAGCATTTGGTGGCTACACCTTC. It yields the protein CASSIDRTAFGGYTF.

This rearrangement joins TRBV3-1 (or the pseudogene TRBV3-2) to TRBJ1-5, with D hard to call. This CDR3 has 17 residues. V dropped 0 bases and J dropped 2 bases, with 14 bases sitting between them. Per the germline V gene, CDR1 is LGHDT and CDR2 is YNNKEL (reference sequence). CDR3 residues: CASSQDTLLGGNQPQHF. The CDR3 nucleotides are TGTGCCAGCAGCCAAGATACATTACTCGGGGGCAATCAGCCCCAGCATTTT.

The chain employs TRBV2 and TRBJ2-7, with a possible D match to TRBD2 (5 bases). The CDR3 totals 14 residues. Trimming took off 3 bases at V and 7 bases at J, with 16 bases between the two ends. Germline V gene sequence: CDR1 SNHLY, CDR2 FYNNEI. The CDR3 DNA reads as TGTGCCAGCAGTGACGGTAGCCCTAGCTCGGAGCAGTACTTC. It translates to CASSDGSPSSEQYF.

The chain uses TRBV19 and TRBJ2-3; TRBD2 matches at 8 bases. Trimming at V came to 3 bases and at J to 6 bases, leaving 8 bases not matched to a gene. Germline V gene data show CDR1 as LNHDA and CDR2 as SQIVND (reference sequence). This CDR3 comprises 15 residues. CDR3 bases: TGTGCCAGTAGTATCTTAGCGGGGAGGACCGATACGCAGTATTTT. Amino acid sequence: CASSILAGRTDTQYF. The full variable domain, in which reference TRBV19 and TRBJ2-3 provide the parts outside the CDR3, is DGGITQSPKYLFRKEGQNVTLSCEQNLNHDAMYWYRQDPGQGLRLIYYSQIVNDFQKGDIAEGYSVSREKKESFPLTVTSAQKNPTAFYLCASSILAGRTDTQYFGPGTRLTVL.

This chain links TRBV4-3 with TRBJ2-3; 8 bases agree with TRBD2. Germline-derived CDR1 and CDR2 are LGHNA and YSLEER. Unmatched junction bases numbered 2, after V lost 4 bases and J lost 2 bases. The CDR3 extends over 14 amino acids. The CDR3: CASSLGLATDTQYF. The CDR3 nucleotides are TGCGCCAGCAGCCTCGGACTAGCCACAGATACGCAGTATTTT.